Each of the 7 T cell receptor beta chains below was sequenced from the same sample in a study of T cells in Graves' hyperthyroidism and ophthalmopathy. Using RNA transcripts as the source, TCR beta CDR3 regions were amplified. Initially, a first-round RT-PCR of the TCR CDR3 employed the HTBI primer set. TCRdb processed the multiplex PCR reads anew with MiXCR; each CDR3 protein has one entry. The data contain about 640,000 distinct CDR3 sequences, roughly 20% of them singletons. The sample comprised blood. Receptors were obtained from a man in his thirties or forties with Graves' ophthalmopathy.

This clonotype was recorded at least ten times. The rearrangement joins TRBV28 to TRBJ2-1, with 14 bases fitting TRBD2. CDR3 length: 17 amino acids. The germline gives CDR1 MDHEN, CDR2 SYDVKM. The V gene end was trimmed by 4 bases and the J gene end by 9 bases; junction bases not matched to a gene: 11. CDR3 DNA: TGTGCCAGCAGTTCCCTGACTAGCGGGAGGGCCTTCGGTGAGCAGTTCTTC. As protein: CASSSLTSGRAFGEQFF.

This clonotype was observed at least ten times. The CDR3 bases are TGTGCCACCAGTGACGGGGGGGTCGAGACCCAGTACTTC. This codes for CATSDGGVETQYF. V and J are TRBV24-1 and TRBJ2-5; TRBD2 agrees at 8 bases. Germline V gives CDR1 KGHDR, CDR2 SFDVKD. With V trimmed by 4 bases and J by 5 bases, 2 bases remained unmatched. CDR3 length: 13 residues.

The V gene is TRBV4-1, the J gene TRBJ2-7; 7 bases are a match to TRBD1. The CDR3 runs 15 residues. With V trimmed by 4 bases and J by 3 bases, 9 bases remained unmatched. CDR1 and CDR2 (germline): MGHRA, YSYEKL. CDR3: CASSRLMGQNYEQYF. In DNA, the CDR3 is TGCGCCAGCAGCCGGTTAATGGGACAGAACTACGAGCAGTACTTC.

This clonotype occurred many times. V usage is TRBV30 and J usage is TRBJ2-1; D gene ambiguous. The CDR3 has 12 amino acids. The germline gives CDR1 GTSNPN, CDR2 SVGIG (reference sequence). V was pared by 0 bases and J by 7 bases, with 7 bases between. This chain's CDR3 is CAWSVSRNEQFF. The CDR3 nucleotides are TGTGCCTGGAGTGTATCTCGGAATGAGCAGTTCTTC.

This clonotype appeared many times. This chain uses TRBV12-3 or TRBV12-4 with TRBJ1-5; 7 positions agree with TRBD1. This CDR3 spans 15 amino acids. V shed 1 base, J shed 3 bases, and the junction held 3 bases outside the gene matches. The CDR3 region has the DNA TGTGCCAGCAGTTTAGGGGACAGAGACAATCAGCCCCAGCATTTT. It yields the protein CASSLGDRDNQPQHF.

V and J are TRBV4-1 and TRBJ1-5; 7 bases are shared with TRBD1. Germline V gives CDR1 MGHRA, CDR2 YSYEKL. The J segment lost 5 bases and the V segment lost 4 bases, leaving 5 bases of the junction unmatched. The CDR3 length is 14 residues. The CDR3 DNA is TGCGCCAGCAGCCCCGACAGGGCGGATCAGCCCCAGCATTTT. It translates to CASSPDRADQPQHF.

This rearrangement joins TRBV28 to TRBJ2-6; D gene uncertain. The V end lost 6 bases, the J end lost 0 bases, and 9 bases lay between the germline ends. CDR1 is MDHEN, CDR2 SYDVKM, per germline. This CDR3 is built from 15 residues. CDR3 region: CASRGYFSGANVLTF. CDR3 bases: TGTGCCAGCAGGGGATATTTCTCTGGGGCCAACGTCCTGACTTTC.